The source of this T cell receptor beta chain is a study of tumor-infiltrating lymphocytes in primary liver carcinoma. The CDR3 runs 15 residues. Per the germline V gene, CDR1 is MNHEY and CDR2 is SVGEGT. General observations from the study: Relative to blood, tumors carried a significantly larger fraction of the repertoire in their top 250 clones (p = 0.039).

This clonotype appeared a few times. Antigen specificity is unknown. A read error may account for a junction end that differs from germline. Bulk tissue was left unsorted, and RNA and DNA were co-extracted from 20-30 mg of it. Each tumor specimen held more than 75% viable tumor cells. cDNA specific to TCR beta was made from about 0.45 ug of total RNA, with a constant-region primer employed for priming. Investigators got TCR beta libraries out of three nested multiplex PCR rounds, done with slightly modified ARM-PCR. For about 11 cycles apiece, the opening two PCR rounds ran with TRBV1-TRBV30 forward primers and a C-beta reverse primer. In TCRdb, the multiplex PCR reads were re-called with MiXCR into one record per CDR3 protein. The sample holds some 120,000 distinct CDR3 sequences; around 62% are singletons and the top ten take around 9.7%.

The sequencing sample was made of liver tumor tissue from sampling region 1. Subset defined: tumor region T1, superior pole. The chain carries TRBV6-2 or TRBV6-3 and TRBJ2-1, with a weak D call TRBD2 (7 bases). This clonotype was sampled from a woman aged 60-75 years with primary liver carcinoma and hepatitis B virus infection. The CDR3 sequence: CTSSKGEGGRNEQFF. The CDR3 DNA follows: TGTACCAGCAGCAAGGGGGAGGGAGGTCGTAATGAGCAGTTCTTC.